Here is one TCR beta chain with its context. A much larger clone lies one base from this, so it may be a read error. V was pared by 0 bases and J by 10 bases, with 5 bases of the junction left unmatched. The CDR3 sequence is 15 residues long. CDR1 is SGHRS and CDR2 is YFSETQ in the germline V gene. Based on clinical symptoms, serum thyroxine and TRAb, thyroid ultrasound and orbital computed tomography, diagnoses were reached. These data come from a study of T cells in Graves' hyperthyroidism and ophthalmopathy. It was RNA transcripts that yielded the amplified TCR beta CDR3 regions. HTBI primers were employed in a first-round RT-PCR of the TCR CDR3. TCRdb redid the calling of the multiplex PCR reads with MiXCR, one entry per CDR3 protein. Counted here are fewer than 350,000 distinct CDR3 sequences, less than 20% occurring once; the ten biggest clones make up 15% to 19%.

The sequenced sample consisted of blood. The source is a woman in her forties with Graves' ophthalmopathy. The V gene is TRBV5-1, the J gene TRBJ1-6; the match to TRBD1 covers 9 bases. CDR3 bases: TGCGCCAGCAGCTTGGTCCACAGGGGGCTATCACCCCTCCACTTT. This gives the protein CASSLVHRGLSPLHF.